Shown below are 20 T cell receptor beta chains from a single sample sequenced in a study of blood T cell repertoires in COVID-19 (TCRdb year 2020). The library was obtained by the immunoSEQ multiplex PCR assay. TCRdb took this table from immuneACCESS and kept in-frame rearrangements with V and J called. Such tables lack part of the clones; where checked against another copy, unresolved V genes explain under half of the gap, and the rest is unexplained. This sample has 250,000 to 400,000 clones in its table, and roughly 90% of those were observed once. Less than 3.5% of the sample lies in the top ten. The sequenced sample was peripheral blood. These receptors all stem from a woman in her 30s with COVID-19, enrolled during active disease.

This rearrangement joins TRBV28 to TRBJ1-6; D possibly corresponds to TRBD1 (5 bases). Trimming removed 1 base from V and 9 bases from J, with 16 bases in between. The length of the CDR3 is 16 residues. Germline V lookup: CDR1 MDHEN, CDR2 SYDVKM. The CDR3 nucleotides are TGTGCCAGCAGTTTATTCGGGCGGGACGAAGGTTCACCCCTCCACTTT. Its protein is CASSLFGRDEGSPLHF. The complete variable domain, with remaining parts taken from reference TRBV28 and TRBJ1-6, reads DVKVTQSSRYLVKRTGEKVFLECVQDMDHENMFWYRQDPGLGLRLIYFSYDVKMKEKGDIPEGYSVSREKKERFSLILESASTNQTSMYLCASSLFGRDEGSPLHFGNGTRLTVT.

This chain joins TRBV6-5 and TRBJ2-5, with 10 bases that match TRBD2. V shed 5 bases, J shed 0 bases, and the junction held 3 bases outside the gene matches. The germline gives CDR1 MNHEY, CDR2 SVGAGI. The CDR3 length is 15 residues. CDR3 protein: CASSLLAGYQETQYF. CDR3 DNA: TGTGCCAGCAGTCTACTAGCGGGGTACCAAGAGACCCAGTACTTC.

The V and J genes are TRBV5-1 and TRBJ1-6; no clear D gene. Trimming took off 4 bases at V and 10 bases at J, with 12 bases between the two ends. CDR1 is SGHRS and CDR2 is YFSETQ in the germline V gene. CDR3 length: 13 residues. In nucleotides, the CDR3 is TGCGCCAGCAGCGTGGACCCGGGGTCACCCCTCCACTTT. The encoded protein is CASSVDPGSPLHF.

The chain joins TRBV5-4 to TRBJ1-4, with 8 positions matching TRBD1. This CDR3 region has 16 residues. From germline, CDR1 is SGHNT and CDR2 YYREEE (reference sequence). V lost 4 bases to trimming and J lost 3 bases; unmatched junction nucleotides: 8. The CDR3 DNA follows: TGTGCCAGCAGCGTCGGACAGGGATCAGCTAATGAAAAACTGTTTTTT. This encodes CASSVGQGSANEKLFF.

The chain combines TRBV5-1 with TRBJ1-2, with 9 nucleotides matching TRBD1. V was clipped by 7 bases and J by 7 bases; unmatched bases: 11. The CDR3 consists of 14 residues. Germline CDR1 reads SGHRS; CDR2 reads YFSETQ. CDR3 DNA sequence: TGCGCCAGCCAATCAGGACAGGGGAGGACTGGCTACACCTTC. Amino acid sequence: CASQSGQGRTGYTF.

This clone was counted between two and nine times. The J gene is TRBJ1-5, the V gene TRBV19; TRBD1 might be the D (5 bases). The CDR3 loop spans 13 amino acids. V lost 8 bases and J lost 4, with 12 bases in between. Germline CDR1 LNHDA, CDR2 SQIVND (reference sequence). In DNA, the CDR3 is TGTGCCAGTCGAAGCAGGGAAAATCAGCCCCAGCATTTT. Translated: CASRSRENQPQHF.

The V gene is TRBV28, the J gene TRBJ1-1; the D gene is possibly TRBD1 (5 bases). V shed 6 bases and J shed 5 bases, with 10 bases lying between them. The germline V gene has CDR1 MDHEN and CDR2 SYDVKM. The CDR3 spans 12 residues. CDR3 in amino acids: CASSVDSTEAFF. Written as DNA, the CDR3 is TGTGCCAGCAGCGTCGACAGTACTGAAGCTTTCTTT.

V gene TRBV2 combines with J gene TRBJ1-4; 7 nucleotides align to TRBD1. V lost 3 bases, J lost 8 bases, and 12 bases stayed unmatched. The germline gives CDR1 SNHLY, CDR2 FYNNEI. The CDR3 totals 16 residues. CDR3 region: CASSENSGTAGEKLFF. The CDR3 bases are TGTGCCAGCAGTGAGAATTCCGGGACAGCTGGCGAAAAACTGTTTTTT.

This clone was recorded only once. V gene TRBV2 combines with J gene TRBJ1-4, with 9 bases identical to TRBD1. CDR1 and CDR2 from the germline V gene are SNHLY and FYNNEI. With V trimmed by 6 bases and J by 8 bases, 10 bases remained unmatched. The CDR3 totals 15 residues. The CDR3 bases are TGTGCCAGCAGGAAGGACAGGGGAAGAGTAGAAAAACTGTTTTTT. The encoded protein is CASRKDRGRVEKLFF.

The CDR3: CASSYQGTNYEQYF. The DNA of the CDR3 is TGTGCCAGCAGCTACCAGGGAACAAACTACGAGCAGTACTTC. The chain couples TRBV13 to TRBJ2-7; D is perhaps TRBD1 (5 bases). V dropped 4 bases and J dropped 3 bases, with 13 bases sitting between them. CDR1 and CDR2 from the germline V gene are PRHDT and FYEKMQ (reference sequence). The CDR3 extends over 14 amino acids.

This chain connects TRBV3-1 (or the pseudogene TRBV3-2) to TRBJ2-5, with TRBD2 as a possible D gene (5 bases). The V gene's germline CDR1 is LGHDT and CDR2 YNNKEL (reference sequence). Trimming pared 4 bases from V and 2 bases from J, leaving 14 bases between. The CDR3 length is 15 residues. The chain's CDR3 is CASSRLTSSQETQYF. Written as DNA, the CDR3 is TGTGCCAGCAGCCGGCTTACTAGTTCTCAAGAGACCCAGTACTTC.

This rearrangement joins TRBV12-3 or TRBV12-4 to TRBJ1-1, with 7 bases lining up with TRBD1. Trimming at V came to 7 bases and at J to 5 bases, leaving 7 bases not matched to a gene. This CDR3 has 13 residues. The CDR3 reads CASKKATGTEAFF. CDR3 coding DNA: TGTGCCAGCAAAAAGGCGACAGGGACTGAAGCTTTCTTT.

V usage is TRBV29-1 and J usage is TRBJ2-3; 7 bases agree with TRBD1. CDR3 length: 14 residues. The germline V gene encodes CDR1 SQVTM and CDR2 ANQGSEA. V lost 5 bases and J lost 2; bases outside the gene matches: 7. CDR3 sequence reads: CSVQPQGTTDTQYF. The CDR3 DNA is TGCAGCGTTCAACCACAGGGGACCACAGATACGCAGTATTTT.

The chain uses TRBV5-3 and TRBJ1-1, with 11 positions matching TRBD1. TRBV5-3 is filed as an ORF, its function uncertain. With V trimmed by 5 bases and J by 10 bases, 7 bases remained unmatched. The CDR3 extends over 13 amino acids. The CDR3 spells CARRCGTGGTAFF. The CDR3, as DNA: TGTGCCAGAAGATGCGGGACAGGGGGAACAGCTTTCTTT.

The chain carries TRBV5-8 and TRBJ1-1, with 8 bases identical to TRBD1. The CDR3 has 16 amino acids. From germline, CDR1 is SGHTS and CDR2 YDEGEE. Germline trimming cut 0 bases from V and 1 base from J; bases unmatched to any gene: 5. CDR3 DNA: TGTGCCAGCAGCTTGGCCTGGACAGGGCGGAACACTGAAGCTTTCTTT. Translating it yields CASSLAWTGRNTEAFF.

This sequence joins TRBV29-1 and TRBJ2-2, with 11 bases that match TRBD2. Trimming cost V 5 bases and J 7 bases; bases outside gene matches: 9. CDR1 is SQVTM and CDR2 is ANQGSEA in the germline V gene. The CDR3 is 15 amino acids. The CDR3 region has the DNA TGCAGCGTTCACGGGCTAGCGGGAGGACACGGGGAGCTGTTTTTT. Translation gives CSVHGLAGGHGELFF.

CDR3 DNA: TGTGCCAGCAGTGAAGGGCAGGGGCAAGAGACCCAGTACTTC. Its translation: CASSEGQGQETQYF. The V gene is TRBV25-1, the J gene TRBJ2-5, with D perhaps matching TRBD1 (6 bases). Trimming pared 2 bases from V and 2 bases from J, leaving 9 bases between. The germline V gene has CDR1 MGHDK and CDR2 SYGVNS. This CDR3 is built from 14 residues.

The chain links TRBV6-5 to TRBJ1-1; 7 bases fit TRBD1. CDR1 is MNHEY and CDR2 is SVGAGI in the germline V gene. V was pared by 6 bases and J by 6 bases, with 7 bases of the junction left unmatched. The CDR3 is made up of 13 amino acids. This chain's CDR3 is CASSRGTASEAFF. The CDR3 DNA sequence: TGTGCCAGCAGCCGCGGGACAGCCTCTGAAGCTTTCTTT.

The V call is TRBV11-1, the J call TRBJ2-7; 8 nucleotides agree with TRBD1. Germline CDR1 and CDR2: SGHAT and FQDESV (reference sequence). CDR3 length equals 14 residues. Trimming cost V 1 base and J 6 bases; bases outside gene matches: 5. The CDR3 protein is CASSLEGQVAEQYF. The CDR3 nucleotides read TGTGCCAGCAGCTTAGAGGGACAGGTAGCCGAGCAGTACTTC.

The chain employs TRBV6-2 or TRBV6-3 and TRBJ1-1; 8 bases align to TRBD1. The CDR3 has 14 residues. The trim removed 0 bases at V and 4 bases at J, leaving 1 base unmatched. Germline V gene lookup returns CDR1 MNHEY and CDR2 SVGEGT. The CDR3 protein is CASSYSTGVTEAFF. The DNA for the CDR3 is TGTGCCAGCAGTTACTCGACAGGGGTCACTGAAGCTTTCTTT.